The next 25 T cell receptor beta chains were all read from a single sample in a study of cytomegalovirus exposure and HLA in healthy donors. Profiled with immunoSEQ multiplex PCR; TCRdb holds only in-frame clones, not every one. The data contain approximately 200,000 clones, around nine tenths of them seen just once; the ten biggest clones take up approximately 1.1%. Sequenced material: PBMCs. The receptors shown here come from a young woman in good health and CMV-seronegative.

The rearrangement uses TRBV7-6 and TRBJ2-7; maybe TRBD2 (6 bases). The CDR3 length is 13 residues. The germline CDR1 and CDR2 sequences are SGHVS and FNYEAQ. V lost 8 bases, J lost 2 bases, and 13 bases lay in between. This CDR3 is CASSLGSAYEQYF. CDR3 nucleotide sequence: TGTGCCAGCTCCCTCGGGAGCGCCTACGAGCAGTACTTC. Full variable domain (rest looked up from reference TRBV7-6 and TRBJ2-7): GAGVSQSPRYKVTKRGQDVALRCDPISGHVSLYWYRQALGQGPEFLTYFNYEAQQDKSGLPNDRFSAERPEGSISTLTIQRTEQRDSAMYRCASSLGSAYEQYFGPGTRLTVT.

The chain carries TRBV28 and TRBJ2-1, with 8 nucleotides matching TRBD2. The CDR3 has 14 amino acids. The V and J ends lost 7 bases and 9 bases, in that order; junction bases with no gene match: 11. The germline CDR1 and CDR2 sequences are MDHEN and SYDVKM. This CDR3 is CASTTGGLDAEQFF. The CDR3 DNA sequence: TGTGCCAGCACCACCGGGGGACTAGATGCTGAGCAGTTCTTC.

The chain joins TRBV6-1 to TRBJ2-1; the D gene is possibly TRBD2 (5 bases). The V gene lost 4 bases and the J gene lost 5 bases, with 18 bases spanning the gap. This CDR3 contains 16 residues. Germline V gives CDR1 MNHNS, CDR2 SASEGT. CDR3 loop: CASSGVLGGPHNEQFF. DNA of the CDR3: TGTGCCAGCAGTGGCGTCTTAGGCGGGCCTCACAATGAGCAGTTCTTC.

V and J are TRBV10-3 and TRBJ2-5, with TRBD2 matching over 13 bases. CDR3 length: 15 residues. V lost 6 bases, J lost 5 bases, and 6 bases stayed unmatched. Per germline, CDR1 ENHRY and CDR2 SYGVKD. For the CDR3, the DNA is TGTGCCATCAGAGTACTAGCGGGAGGGAGGGAGACCCAGTACTTC. It yields the protein CAIRVLAGGRETQYF.

The V and J genes are TRBV19 and TRBJ1-5, with a tentative D call TRBD1 (5 bases). The CDR3 is 16 amino acids. The germline V and J ends were trimmed by 8 bases and 1 base, with 18 bases remaining between them. Per the germline V gene, CDR1 is LNHDA and CDR2 is SQIVND (reference sequence). The CDR3 loop is CASSGEGLGSNQPQHF. The CDR3 bases are TGTGCCAGTTCGGGGGAGGGGTTGGGGAGCAATCAGCCCCAGCATTTT.

V and J are TRBV7-6 and TRBJ2-5; 9 bases are shared with TRBD2. The CDR3 is 21 amino acids. V shed 2 bases and J 3 bases; nucleotides not matched to a gene: 22. CDR1 SGHVS and CDR2 FNYEAQ come from the germline V gene. The CDR3 region is CASSLCGGGRQWEEGKETQYF. The CDR3 coding sequence is TGTGCCAGCAGCTTATGCGGGGGGGGGAGACAGTGGGAAGAGGGTAAAGAGACCCAGTACTTC. Drawing the rest from reference TRBV7-6 and TRBJ2-5, the complete variable domain is GAGVSQSPRYKVTKRGQDVALRCDPISGHVSLYWYRQALGQGPEFLTYFNYEAQQDKSGLPNDRFSAERPEGSISTLTIQRTEQRDSAMYRCASSLCGGGRQWEEGKETQYFGPGTRLLVL.

V is TRBV2 and J is TRBJ2-2; perhaps TRBD2 as D (5 bases). The CDR3 covers 14 residues. Germline V CDR1 and CDR2: SNHLY, FYNNEI. Trimming pared 6 bases from V and 7 bases from J, leaving 15 bases between. The DNA of the CDR3 is TGTGCCAGCAGACGGCGGCCCGGGGACGGGGAGCTGTTTTTT. Its translation: CASRRRPGDGELFF.

The gene calls are TRBV14 and TRBJ2-1; TRBD1 agrees at 7 bases. CDR1 SGHDN and CDR2 FVKESK come from the germline V gene. The CDR3 runs to 16 residues. Unmatched junction bases numbered 9, after V lost 0 bases and J lost 7 bases. Here the CDR3 reads CASSQEGGWVPNEQFF. In nucleotides, the CDR3 is TGTGCCAGCAGCCAAGAAGGGGGCTGGGTACCGAATGAGCAGTTCTTC. Variable domain in full (rest from reference TRBV14 and TRBJ2-1): EAGVTQFPSHSVIEKGQTVTLRCDPISGHDNLYWYRRVMGKEIKFLLHFVKESKQDESGMPNNRFLAERTGGTYSTLKVQPAELEDSGVYFCASSQEGGWVPNEQFFGPGTRLTVL.

The chain is built from TRBV18 and TRBJ2-7, with D possibly being TRBD1 (6 bases). V was shortened by 0 bases and J by 0 bases, with 9 bases between the two germline ends. The CDR3 spans 15 residues. In germline, CDR1 is KGHSH, CDR2 LQKENI. CDR3 nucleotides: TGTGCCAGCTCACCACCGTCAGGGGTCTCCTACGAGCAGTACTTC. Its protein product is CASSPPSGVSYEQYF.

The chain links TRBV19 to TRBJ1-6; 7 positions match TRBD1. The CDR3 has 15 amino acids. Germline V CDR1 and CDR2: LNHDA, SQIVND (reference sequence). With V trimmed by 2 bases and J by 7 bases, 5 bases remained unmatched. CDR3 sequence: CASSILGTANSPLHF. Written as DNA, the CDR3 is TGTGCCAGTAGTATACTCGGGACAGCCAATTCACCCCTCCACTTT.

The chain recombines TRBV21-1 with TRBJ1-5; TRBD1, the D gene given by the table, was not confirmed from the DNA. TRBV21-1 is noted as a pseudogene. The CDR3 loop spans 16 amino acids. CDR3 sequence (DNA): TGTGCCAGACGCTTTGACAGGGTCTATAGCAATCAGCCCCAGCATTTT. Amino acids: CARRFDRVYSNQPQHF.

The CDR3 sequence is CAISRGLAGVNEQYF. CDR3 nucleotides: TGTGCCATCAGCCGGGGACTAGCGGGAGTAAACGAGCAGTACTTC. V usage is TRBV10-3 and J usage is TRBJ2-7; 14 nucleotides match TRBD2. Germline CDR1 and CDR2: ENHRY and SYGVKD. V dropped 6 bases and J dropped 5; count of bases not matched to a gene: 6. The CDR3 is 15 amino acids.

This clone was seen just once. The chain combines TRBV27 with TRBJ1-2; 8 bases are a match to TRBD1. The CDR3 runs to 14 residues. Germline V gene data show CDR1 as MNHEY and CDR2 as SMNVEV (reference sequence). The junction had 9 bases not matched to a gene; V was cut back by 8 bases and J by 4 bases. CDR3 residues: CASRNRGSGYGYTF. In DNA form, the CDR3 reads TGTGCCAGCCGGAACAGGGGGTCCGGCTATGGCTACACCTTC.

The chain couples TRBV7-5 to TRBJ2-1; TRBD1, the D gene given by the table, was not confirmed from the DNA. TRBV7-5 is a recognized pseudogene. The CDR3 consists of 13 residues. The CDR3 loop is CARSLCGINEQFF. The CDR3 DNA is TGTGCCAGAAGCTTATGTGGCATCAATGAGCAGTTCTTC.

The V call is TRBV14, the J call TRBJ1-1; no clear D. The germline gives CDR1 SGHDN, CDR2 FVKESK. CDR3 length: 13 amino acids. Trimming stripped 6 bases from V and 0 bases from J, with 8 bases between. The CDR3 nucleotides are TGTGCCAGCAGTTTAACTGTGAACACTGAAGCTTTCTTT. Translation: CASSLTVNTEAFF. Together with reference TRBV14 and TRBJ1-1, the CDR3 gives the full variable domain: EAGVTQFPSHSVIEKGQTVTLRCDPISGHDNLYWYRRVMGKEIKFLLHFVKESKQDESGMPNNRFLAERTGGTYSTLKVQPAELEDSGVYFCASSLTVNTEAFFGQGTRLTVV.

The chain uses TRBV30 and TRBJ2-7; D is unclear. Trimming cost V 0 bases and J 5 bases, with 11 bases left between them. This CDR3 has 13 residues. Germline V CDR1 and CDR2: GTSNPN, SVGIG (reference sequence). The CDR3 bases are TGTGCCTGGAGTGTTGGAGAGGTTGACGAGCAGTACTTC. Translation gives CAWSVGEVDEQYF.

The gene calls are TRBV9 and TRBJ2-3; D is perhaps TRBD1 (5 bases). Germline V gene lookup returns CDR1 SGDLS and CDR2 YYNGEE. The V gene lost 2 bases and the J gene lost 1 base, with 8 bases spanning the gap. The length of the CDR3 is 14 residues. CDR3 in amino acids: CASSVGAGTDTQYF. In nucleotides, the CDR3 is TGTGCCAGCAGCGTTGGGGCTGGCACAGATACGCAGTATTTT.

The V and J genes are TRBV29-1 and TRBJ2-1; the D gene is possibly TRBD1 (6 bases). The CDR3 length is 14 residues. Looked up from germline, CDR1 is SQVTM and CDR2 is ANQGSEA. V was pared by 7 bases and J by 3 bases, with 16 bases between. The CDR3 spells CSGSGAQNYNEQFF. Written as DNA, the CDR3 is TGCAGCGGATCAGGGGCGCAAAACTACAATGAGCAGTTCTTC.

The chain employs TRBV30 and TRBJ1-1; 7 bases map to TRBD1. The CDR3 totals 13 residues. Germline V gene data show CDR1 as GTSNPN and CDR2 as SVGIG (reference sequence). Trimming cost V 7 bases and J 0 bases; bases outside gene matches: 5. The CDR3 DNA reads TGTGCCTTACACAGGGGACTGAACACTGAAGCTTTCTTT. Its protein product is CALHRGLNTEAFF.

The chain employs TRBV29-1 and TRBJ1-1; D remains ambiguous. Germline V gene sequence: CDR1 SQVTM, CDR2 ANQGSEA. The V and J ends lost 4 bases and 7 bases respectively, with 13 bases between them. This CDR3 region has 12 residues. The CDR3 is CSVVGSGHEAFF. The DNA for the CDR3 is TGCAGCGTTGTCGGGAGCGGCCATGAAGCTTTCTTT.

This chain uses TRBV30 with TRBJ2-3, with TRBD2 matching 11 bases. Germline CDR1 and CDR2: GTSNPN and SVGIG (reference sequence). The length of the CDR3 is 14 residues. V lost 3 bases and J lost 4; bases outside the gene matches: 3. This CDR3 reads CAWRPSGRSDTQYF. Here the CDR3 DNA reads TGTGCCTGGAGACCTAGCGGGAGGTCAGATACGCAGTATTTT.

The rearrangement links TRBV6-1 to TRBJ1-2, with D hard to call. CDR1 and CDR2 from the germline V gene are MNHNS and SASEGT. The CDR3 runs 13 residues. V lost 1 base to trimming and J lost 8 bases, with 11 bases between them. This CDR3 is CASSEGILSGYTF. In DNA, the CDR3 is TGTGCCAGCAGTGAAGGTATATTGAGCGGCTACACCTTC.

V and J are TRBV2 and TRBJ2-2; TRBD2 matches 11 bases. CDR3 size: 19 residues. Per germline, CDR1 SNHLY and CDR2 FYNNEI. V shed 5 bases, J shed 1 base, and the junction held 12 bases outside the gene matches. CDR3 nucleotide sequence: TGTGCCAGCAGTAGCCGTGTGACTAGCGGGAAGATGAACACCGGGGAGCTGTTTTTT. Its protein is CASSSRVTSGKMNTGELFF.

The V call is TRBV9, the J call TRBJ2-7; TRBD2 might be the D (5 bases). The ends were cut back, 3 bases at V and 5 bases at J, with 24 bases in the middle. The CDR3 contains 17 residues. CDR1 is SGDLS, CDR2 YYNGEE, per germline. The CDR3 nucleotides read TGTGCCAGCAGCGCCTACCCAACAAGAGGGCCTCTCAACGAGCAGTACTTC. Amino acids: CASSAYPTRGPLNEQYF.

The chain combines TRBV5-1 with TRBJ2-7; D call uncertain. The CDR3 has 13 residues. With 6 bases removed from V and 3 bases from J, the gap between germline ends came to 13 bases. CDR1 is SGHRS, CDR2 YFSETQ, per germline. The CDR3 DNA follows: TGCGCCAGCAAAATCGAGCCGGTCTACGAGCAGTACTTC. It yields the protein CASKIEPVYEQYF.